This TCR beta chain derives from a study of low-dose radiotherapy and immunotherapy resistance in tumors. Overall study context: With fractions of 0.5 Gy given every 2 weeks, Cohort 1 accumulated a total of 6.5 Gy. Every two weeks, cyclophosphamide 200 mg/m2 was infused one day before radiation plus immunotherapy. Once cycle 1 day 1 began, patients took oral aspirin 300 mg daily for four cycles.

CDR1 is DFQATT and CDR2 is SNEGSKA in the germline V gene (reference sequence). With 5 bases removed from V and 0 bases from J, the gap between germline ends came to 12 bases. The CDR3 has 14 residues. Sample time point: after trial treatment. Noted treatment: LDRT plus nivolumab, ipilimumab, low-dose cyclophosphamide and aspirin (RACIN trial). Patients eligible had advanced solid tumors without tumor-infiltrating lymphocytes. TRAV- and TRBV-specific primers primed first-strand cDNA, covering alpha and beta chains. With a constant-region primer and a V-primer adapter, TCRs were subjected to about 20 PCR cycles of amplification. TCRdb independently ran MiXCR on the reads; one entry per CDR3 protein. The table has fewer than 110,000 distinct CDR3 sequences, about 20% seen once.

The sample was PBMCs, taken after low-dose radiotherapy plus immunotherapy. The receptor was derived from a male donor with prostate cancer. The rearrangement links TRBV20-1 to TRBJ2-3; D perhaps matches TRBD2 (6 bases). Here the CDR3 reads CSAPGAGSTDTQYF. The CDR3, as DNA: TGCAGTGCTCCCGGGGCGGGGAGCACAGATACGCAGTATTTT.